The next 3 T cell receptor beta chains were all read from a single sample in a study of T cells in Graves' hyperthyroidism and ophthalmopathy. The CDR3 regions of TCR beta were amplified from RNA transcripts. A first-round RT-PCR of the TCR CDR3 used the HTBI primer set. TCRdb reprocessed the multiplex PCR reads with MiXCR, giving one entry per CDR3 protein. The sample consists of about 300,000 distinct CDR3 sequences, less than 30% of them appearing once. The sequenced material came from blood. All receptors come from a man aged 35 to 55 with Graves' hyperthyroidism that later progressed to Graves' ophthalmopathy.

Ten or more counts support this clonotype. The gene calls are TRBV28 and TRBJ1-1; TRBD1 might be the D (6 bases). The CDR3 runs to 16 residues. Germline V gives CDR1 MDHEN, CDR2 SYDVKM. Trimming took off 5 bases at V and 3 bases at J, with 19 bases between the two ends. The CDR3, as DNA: TGTGCCAGCAGTCTTTTCTCAGGGGATGGATACACTGAAGCTTTCTTT. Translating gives CASSLFSGDGYTEAFF. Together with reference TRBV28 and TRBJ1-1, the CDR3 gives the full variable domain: DVKVTQSSRYLVKRTGEKVFLECVQDMDHENMFWYRQDPGLGLRLIYFSYDVKMKEKGDIPEGYSVSREKKERFSLILESASTNQTSMYLCASSLFSGDGYTEAFFGQGTRLTVV.

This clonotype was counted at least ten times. CDR3 DNA sequence: TGTGCCAGCAGTTCCCGGACAGGGGGCAACACCGGGGAGCTGTTTTTT. It yields the protein CASSSRTGGNTGELFF. The chain combines TRBV6-2 or TRBV6-3 with TRBJ2-2, with 11 bases fitting TRBD1. Trimming cost V 4 bases and J 2 bases; bases outside gene matches: 3. The germline CDR1 and CDR2 sequences are MNHEY and SVGEGT. The CDR3 is made up of 16 amino acids.

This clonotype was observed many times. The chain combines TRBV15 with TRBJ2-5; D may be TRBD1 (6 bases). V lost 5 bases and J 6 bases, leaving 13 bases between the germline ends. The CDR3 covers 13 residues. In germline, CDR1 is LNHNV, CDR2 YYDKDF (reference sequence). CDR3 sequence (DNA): TGTGCCACCAGCCGGTCATGGGGGCAGACCCAGTACTTC. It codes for CATSRSWGQTQYF.